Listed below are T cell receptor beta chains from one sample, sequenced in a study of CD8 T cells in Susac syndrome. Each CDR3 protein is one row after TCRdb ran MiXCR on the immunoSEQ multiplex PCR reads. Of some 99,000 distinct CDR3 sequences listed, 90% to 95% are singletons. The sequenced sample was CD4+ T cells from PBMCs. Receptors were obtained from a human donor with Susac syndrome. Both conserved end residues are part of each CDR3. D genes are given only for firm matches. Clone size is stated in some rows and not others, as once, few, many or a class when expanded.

CDR3aa: CASSFGGRQAPHGYTF; CDR3nt: TGCGCCAGCAGCTTTGGGGGAAGACAGGCTCCCCATGGCTACACCTTC; j_gene: TRBJ1-2; d_gene: -; abundance: -; v_gene: TRBV5-1
CDR3aa: CASSSGLNTEAFF; CDR3nt: TGTGCCAGCTCGTCAGGTTTGAACACTGAAGCTTTCTTT; j_gene: TRBJ1-1; d_gene: -; abundance: -; v_gene: TRBV18
CDR3aa: CASSISGSLYEQYF; CDR3nt: TGTGCCAGCAGCATCTCCGGGTCCCTCTACGAGCAGTACTTC; j_gene: TRBJ2-7; d_gene: -; abundance: few; v_gene: TRBV11-2
CDR3aa: CATLSTPYEQYF; CDR3nt: TGTGCCACCTTATCAACCCCCTACGAGCAGTACTTC; j_gene: TRBJ2-7; d_gene: -; abundance: -; v_gene: TRBV24-1
CDR3aa: CASSFQGGELFF; CDR3nt: TGTGCCAGCAGCTTCCAGGGCGGGGAGCTGTTTTTT; j_gene: TRBJ2-2; d_gene: -; abundance: -; v_gene: TRBV7-3
CDR3aa: CSAHSQGLNTEAFF; CDR3nt: TGCAGTGCTCATTCACAGGGTTTGAACACTGAAGCTTTCTTT; j_gene: TRBJ1-1; d_gene: -; abundance: once; v_gene: TRBV20-1
CDR3aa: CASSEYGYEQYF; CDR3nt: TGTGCCAGCAGTGAATACGGCTACGAGCAGTACTTC; j_gene: TRBJ2-7; d_gene: -; abundance: -; v_gene: TRBV25-1
CDR3aa: CSARDGSYEQYF; CDR3nt: TGCAGTGCTAGGGACGGATCCTACGAGCAGTACTTC; j_gene: TRBJ2-7; d_gene: -; abundance: -; v_gene: TRBV20-1
CDR3aa: CASSRLTSNTGELFF; CDR3nt: TGTGCCAGCAGCCGTCTTACCTCGAACACCGGGGAGCTGTTTTTT; j_gene: TRBJ2-2; d_gene: -; abundance: -; v_gene: TRBV7-9
CDR3aa: CASNTVNQETQYF; CDR3nt: TGTGCCAGCAACACAGTAAACCAAGAGACCCAGTACTTC; j_gene: TRBJ2-5; d_gene: -; abundance: -; v_gene: TRBV25-1
CDR3aa: CAIRKNTEAFF; CDR3nt: TGTGCCATCCGAAAGAACACTGAAGCTTTCTTT; j_gene: TRBJ1-1; d_gene: -; abundance: -; v_gene: TRBV19
CDR3aa: CASSYPNPGEQYF; CDR3nt: TGTGCCAGCAGTTACCCGAACCCCGGGGAGCAGTACTTC; j_gene: TRBJ2-7; d_gene: -; abundance: -; v_gene: TRBV6-2/TRBV6-3
CDR3aa: CSVESGARGARETQYF; CDR3nt: TGCAGCGTTGAGTCTGGGGCGCGGGGAGCAAGAGAGACCCAGTACTTC; j_gene: TRBJ2-5; d_gene: -; abundance: -; v_gene: TRBV29-1
CDR3aa: CASCRDRSYEQYF; CDR3nt: TGTGCCAGCTGCCGGGACAGGAGCTACGAGCAGTACTTC; j_gene: TRBJ2-7; d_gene: TRBD1; abundance: -; v_gene: TRBV12-3/TRBV12-4
CDR3aa: CASTAGRNTGELFF; CDR3nt: TGTGCCAGCACCGCGGGGAGGAACACCGGGGAGCTGTTTTTT; j_gene: TRBJ2-2; d_gene: -; abundance: -; v_gene: TRBV27
CDR3aa: CASSLDLLNTEAFF; CDR3nt: TGTGCCAGCAGCTTGGACCTGTTGAACACTGAAGCTTTCTTT; j_gene: TRBJ1-1; d_gene: -; abundance: -; v_gene: TRBV5-4
CDR3aa: CASSHRLAGRETQYF; CDR3nt: TGCGCCAGCAGCCACCGACTAGCAGGCAGAGAGACCCAGTACTTC; j_gene: TRBJ2-5; d_gene: TRBD2; abundance: -; v_gene: TRBV4-3
CDR3aa: CASKSETQYF; CDR3nt: TGTGCCAGCAAATCCGAGACCCAGTACTTC; j_gene: TRBJ2-5; d_gene: -; abundance: once; v_gene: TRBV2
CDR3aa: CSARYGETSTDTQYF; CDR3nt: TGCAGTGCTAGATACGGGGAAACCAGCACAGATACGCAGTATTTT; j_gene: TRBJ2-3; d_gene: -; abundance: once; v_gene: TRBV20-1
CDR3aa: CSARRANTEAFF; CDR3nt: TGCAGTGCTAGGAGAGCAAACACTGAAGCTTTCTTT; j_gene: TRBJ1-1; d_gene: -; abundance: -; v_gene: TRBV20-1
CDR3aa: CSVASNTEAFF; CDR3nt: TGCAGCGTTGCGTCGAACACTGAAGCTTTCTTT; j_gene: TRBJ1-1; d_gene: -; abundance: -; v_gene: TRBV29-1
CDR3aa: CASSQVTTSRDTQYF; CDR3nt: TGCGCCAGCAGCCAGGTTACGACTAGTCGAGATACGCAGTATTTT; j_gene: TRBJ2-3; d_gene: -; abundance: -; v_gene: TRBV4-1
CDR3aa: CASSLSGWADTEAFF; CDR3nt: TGCGCCAGCAGCCTTAGCGGGTGGGCGGACACTGAAGCTTTCTTT; j_gene: TRBJ1-1; d_gene: -; abundance: once; v_gene: TRBV5-1
CDR3aa: CASKQQGKTGELFF; CDR3nt: TGTGCCAGCAAACAGCAGGGGAAAACCGGGGAGCTGTTTTTT; j_gene: TRBJ2-2; d_gene: -; abundance: -; v_gene: TRBV6-2/TRBV6-3
CDR3aa: CASSVSPDPYNEQFF; CDR3nt: TGTGCCAGTAGTGTAAGCCCTGACCCCTACAATGAGCAGTTCTTC; j_gene: TRBJ2-1; d_gene: -; abundance: -; v_gene: TRBV19
CDR3aa: CASSGPRQETQYF; CDR3nt: TGTGCCAGCAGCGGACCGAGACAAGAGACCCAGTACTTC; j_gene: TRBJ2-5; d_gene: -; abundance: -; v_gene: TRBV9
CDR3aa: CASSVVAGSTDTQYF; CDR3nt: TGTGCCAGCAGCGTAGTTGCGGGGAGCACAGATACGCAGTATTTT; j_gene: TRBJ2-3; d_gene: -; abundance: -; v_gene: TRBV9
CDR3aa: CSVRTGTGYEQYF; CDR3nt: TGCAGCGTCCGGACAGGGACAGGCTACGAGCAGTACTTC; j_gene: TRBJ2-7; d_gene: TRBD1; abundance: -; v_gene: TRBV29-1
CDR3aa: CASSFKGGGTEAFF; CDR3nt: TGTGCCAGCAGCTTCAAGGGGGGTGGCACTGAAGCTTTCTTT; j_gene: TRBJ1-1; d_gene: -; abundance: -; v_gene: TRBV7-9
CDR3aa: CASSQVQGRRIGGYTF; CDR3nt: TGTGCCAGCAGCCAAGTTCAGGGCCGAAGAATCGGTGGCTACACCTTC; j_gene: TRBJ1-2; d_gene: -; abundance: -; v_gene: TRBV3-1
CDR3aa: CASSLRGLPNQPQHF; CDR3nt: TGTGCCAGCAGTTTGCGAGGACTCCCCAATCAGCCCCAGCATTTT; j_gene: TRBJ1-5; d_gene: -; abundance: -; v_gene: TRBV12-3/TRBV12-4
CDR3aa: CSGQGSNYGYTF; CDR3nt: TGCAGCGGCCAGGGGTCTAACTATGGCTACACCTTC; j_gene: TRBJ1-2; d_gene: -; abundance: -; v_gene: TRBV29-1
CDR3aa: CASSSSGLVQETQYF; CDR3nt: TGTGCCAGCAGCTCGTCGGGACTGGTCCAAGAGACCCAGTACTTC; j_gene: TRBJ2-5; d_gene: -; abundance: -; v_gene: TRBV7-2
CDR3aa: CASKRGGDNYGYTF; CDR3nt: TGTGCCTCGAAGCGAGGGGGCGATAACTATGGCTACACCTTC; j_gene: TRBJ1-2; d_gene: TRBD1; abundance: -; v_gene: TRBV30
CDR3aa: CASSSTSVRTGELFF; CDR3nt: TGTGCCAGCAGCTCAACTAGCGTTCGCACCGGGGAGCTGTTTTTT; j_gene: TRBJ2-2; d_gene: TRBD2; abundance: -; v_gene: TRBV9
CDR3aa: CASRDPGVETQYF; CDR3nt: TGTGCCAGCAGGGACCCGGGAGTGGAGACCCAGTACTTC; j_gene: TRBJ2-5; d_gene: -; abundance: -; v_gene: TRBV6-5
CDR3aa: CASKLRQEHGYTF; CDR3nt: TGTGCCAGCAAACTCCGACAGGAACATGGCTACACCTTC; j_gene: TRBJ1-2; d_gene: -; abundance: -; v_gene: TRBV27
CDR3aa: CASSLLTGGENQWQHF; CDR3nt: TGTGCCAGCAGTTTACTCACAGGCGGAGAGAATCAGTGGCAGCATTTT; j_gene: TRBJ1-5; d_gene: -; abundance: -; v_gene: TRBV28
CDR3aa: CASSLEANSPLHF; CDR3nt: TGTGCCAGCAGCTTAGAGGCGAATTCACCCCTCCACTTT; j_gene: TRBJ1-6; d_gene: -; abundance: -; v_gene: TRBV7-6
CDR3aa: CSVDRGDTQYF; CDR3nt: TGCAGCGTTGACAGGGGAGATACGCAGTATTTT; j_gene: TRBJ2-3; d_gene: -; abundance: -; v_gene: TRBV29-1
CDR3aa: CAWARDSNYGYTF; CDR3nt: TGTGCCTGGGCCCGGGACAGCAACTATGGCTACACCTTC; j_gene: TRBJ1-2; d_gene: TRBD1; abundance: -; v_gene: TRBV30
CDR3aa: CSASFTEVTEAFF; CDR3nt: TGCAGTGCTAGCTTCACGGAGGTAACTGAAGCTTTCTTT; j_gene: TRBJ1-1; d_gene: -; abundance: -; v_gene: TRBV20-1
CDR3aa: CASSQVLRAVEQFF; CDR3nt: TGCGCCAGCAGCCAAGTTTTGAGGGCCGTTGAGCAGTTCTTC; j_gene: TRBJ2-1; d_gene: -; abundance: -; v_gene: TRBV4-3
CDR3aa: CASTLPQFPYEQYF; CDR3nt: TGTGCCAGCACCCTCCCCCAGTTCCCCTACGAGCAGTACTTC; j_gene: TRBJ2-7; d_gene: -; abundance: -; v_gene: TRBV6-5
CDR3aa: CASSQDLQRGTDTQYF; CDR3nt: TGTGCCAGCAGCCAAGATCTACAGCGGGGGACAGATACGCAGTATTTT; j_gene: TRBJ2-3; d_gene: TRBD2; abundance: -; v_gene: TRBV14
CDR3aa: CSARLVDEQYF; CDR3nt: TGCAGTGCTAGACTGGTGGACGAGCAGTACTTC; j_gene: TRBJ2-7; d_gene: -; abundance: -; v_gene: TRBV20-1
CDR3aa: CASSFNSIAKNIQYF; CDR3nt: TGTGCCAGCAGTTTCAACAGCATAGCCAAAAACATTCAGTACTTC; j_gene: TRBJ2-4; d_gene: -; abundance: -; v_gene: TRBV12-3/TRBV12-4
CDR3aa: CASSQGQVDGYTF; CDR3nt: TGTGCCAGCAGCCAAGGACAGGTTGATGGCTACACCTTC; j_gene: TRBJ1-2; d_gene: -; abundance: -; v_gene: TRBV3-1
CDR3aa: CSARDQYSGTGSYEQYF; CDR3nt: TGCAGTGCTAGAGATCAGTATTCGGGGACAGGGTCCTACGAGCAGTACTTC; j_gene: TRBJ2-7; d_gene: TRBD1; abundance: -; v_gene: TRBV20-1
CDR3aa: CSARDTLAGTDTQYF; CDR3nt: TGCAGTGCTAGAGATACCCTAGCGGGGACTGATACGCAGTATTTT; j_gene: TRBJ2-3; d_gene: TRBD2; abundance: -; v_gene: TRBV20-1
CDR3aa: CSAIRSRVHYGYTF; CDR3nt: TGCAGTGCTATTCGGTCCAGGGTACACTATGGCTACACCTTC; j_gene: TRBJ1-2; d_gene: -; abundance: once; v_gene: TRBV20-1
CDR3aa: CASSHPGQGHYEQYF; CDR3nt: TGTGCCAGCAGCCATCCGGGACAGGGACACTACGAGCAGTACTTC; j_gene: TRBJ2-7; d_gene: TRBD1; abundance: -; v_gene: TRBV14
CDR3aa: CAWSPPGTSLTEQYF; CDR3nt: TGTGCCTGGAGTCCCCCCGGGACTAGTTTAACGGAGCAGTACTTC; j_gene: TRBJ2-7; d_gene: TRBD2; abundance: -; v_gene: TRBV30